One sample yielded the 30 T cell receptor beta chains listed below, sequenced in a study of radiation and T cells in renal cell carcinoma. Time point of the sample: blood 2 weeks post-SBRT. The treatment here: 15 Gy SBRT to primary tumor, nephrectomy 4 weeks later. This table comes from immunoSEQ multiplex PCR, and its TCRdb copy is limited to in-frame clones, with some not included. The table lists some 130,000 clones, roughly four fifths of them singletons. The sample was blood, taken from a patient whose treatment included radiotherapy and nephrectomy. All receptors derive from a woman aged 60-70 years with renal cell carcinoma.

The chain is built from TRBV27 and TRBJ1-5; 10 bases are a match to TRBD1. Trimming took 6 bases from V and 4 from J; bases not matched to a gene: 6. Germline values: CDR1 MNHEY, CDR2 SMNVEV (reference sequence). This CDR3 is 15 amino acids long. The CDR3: CASRMGQGPNQPQHF. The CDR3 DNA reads TGTGCCAGCAGGATGGGACAGGGGCCAAATCAGCCCCAGCATTTT.

The CDR3 protein is CASSSYAGRFTDTQYF. Here the CDR3 DNA reads TGTGCCAGCAGCTCATACGCGGGGAGGTTTACAGATACGCAGTATTTT. J is TRBJ2-3 and V is TRBV7-2, with a weak D call TRBD2 (6 bases). Germline V gene sequence: CDR1 SGHTA, CDR2 FQGNSA. The CDR3 is made up of 16 amino acids. V lost 4 bases and J 3 bases, leaving 17 bases between the germline ends.

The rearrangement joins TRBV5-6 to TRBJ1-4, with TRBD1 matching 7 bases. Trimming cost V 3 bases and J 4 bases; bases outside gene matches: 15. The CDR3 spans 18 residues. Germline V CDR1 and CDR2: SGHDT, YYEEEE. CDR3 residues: CASSWGSRDSLFNEKLFF. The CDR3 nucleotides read TGTGCCAGCAGCTGGGGGAGTCGGGACAGTCTCTTTAATGAAAAACTGTTTTTT.

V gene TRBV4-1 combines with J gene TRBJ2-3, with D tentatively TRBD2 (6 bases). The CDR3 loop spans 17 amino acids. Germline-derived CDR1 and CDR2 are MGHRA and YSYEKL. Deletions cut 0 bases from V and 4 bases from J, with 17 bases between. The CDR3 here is CASSQELARGMADTQYF. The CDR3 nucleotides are TGCGCCAGCAGCCAAGAGTTGGCGCGGGGCATGGCAGATACGCAGTATTTT.

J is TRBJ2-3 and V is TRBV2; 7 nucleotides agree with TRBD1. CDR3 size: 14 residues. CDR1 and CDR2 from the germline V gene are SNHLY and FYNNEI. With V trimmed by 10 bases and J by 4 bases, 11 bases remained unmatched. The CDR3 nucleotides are TGTGCCACCGGACAGGAAGGGATGGCAGATACGCAGTATTTT. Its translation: CATGQEGMADTQYF.

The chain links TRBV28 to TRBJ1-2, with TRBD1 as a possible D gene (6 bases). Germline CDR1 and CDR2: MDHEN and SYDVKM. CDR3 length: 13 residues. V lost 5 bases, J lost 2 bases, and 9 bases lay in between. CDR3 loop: CASSPGANYGYTF. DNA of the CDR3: TGTGCCAGCAGTCCAGGGGCGAACTATGGCTACACCTTC.

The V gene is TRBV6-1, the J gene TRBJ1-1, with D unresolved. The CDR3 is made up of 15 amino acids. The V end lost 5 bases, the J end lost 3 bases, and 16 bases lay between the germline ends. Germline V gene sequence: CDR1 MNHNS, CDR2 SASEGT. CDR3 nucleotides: TGTGCCAGCAGTCCCCGGCCCCTGGGCGACACTGAAGCTTTCTTT. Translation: CASSPRPLGDTEAFF.

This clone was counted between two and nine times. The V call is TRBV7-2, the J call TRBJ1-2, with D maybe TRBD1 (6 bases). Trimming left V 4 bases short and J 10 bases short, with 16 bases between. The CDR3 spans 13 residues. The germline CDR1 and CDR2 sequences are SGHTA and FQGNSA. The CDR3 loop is CASSSQAGQPYTF. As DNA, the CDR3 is TGTGCCAGCAGCTCGCAAGCCGGACAGCCCTACACCTTC.

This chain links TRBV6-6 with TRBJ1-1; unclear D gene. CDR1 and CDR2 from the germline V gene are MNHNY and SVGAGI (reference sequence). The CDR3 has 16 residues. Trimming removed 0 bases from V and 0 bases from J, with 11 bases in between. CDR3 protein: CASSYSRAGLNTEAFF. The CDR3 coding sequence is TGTGCCAGCAGTTACTCCCGGGCAGGACTGAACACTGAAGCTTTCTTT.

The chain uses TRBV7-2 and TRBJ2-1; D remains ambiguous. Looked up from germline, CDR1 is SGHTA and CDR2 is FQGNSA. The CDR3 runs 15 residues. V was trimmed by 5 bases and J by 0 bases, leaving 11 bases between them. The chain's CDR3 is CASSPDFGSYNEQFF. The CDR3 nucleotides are TGTGCCAGCAGCCCGGATTTCGGCTCCTACAATGAGCAGTTCTTC. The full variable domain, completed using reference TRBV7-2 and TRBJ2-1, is GAGVSQSPSNKVTEKGKDVELRCDPISGHTALYWYRQSLGQGLEFLIYFQGNSAPDKSGLPSDRFSAERTGGSVSTLTIQRTQQEDSAVYLCASSPDFGSYNEQFFGPGTRLTVL.

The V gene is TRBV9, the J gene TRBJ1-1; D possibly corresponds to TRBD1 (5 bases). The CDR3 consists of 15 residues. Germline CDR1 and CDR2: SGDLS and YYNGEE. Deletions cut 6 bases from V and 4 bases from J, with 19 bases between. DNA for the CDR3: TGTGCCAGCAACCGGAGAGGGGATTTCAGCACTGAAGCTTTCTTT. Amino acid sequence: CASNRRGDFSTEAFF.

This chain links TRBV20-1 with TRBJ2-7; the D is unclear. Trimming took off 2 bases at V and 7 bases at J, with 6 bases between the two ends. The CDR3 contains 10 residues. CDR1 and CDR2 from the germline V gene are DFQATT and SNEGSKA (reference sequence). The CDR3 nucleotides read TGCAGTGCTAGATTCGAGGAGCAGTACTTC. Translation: CSARFEEQYF.

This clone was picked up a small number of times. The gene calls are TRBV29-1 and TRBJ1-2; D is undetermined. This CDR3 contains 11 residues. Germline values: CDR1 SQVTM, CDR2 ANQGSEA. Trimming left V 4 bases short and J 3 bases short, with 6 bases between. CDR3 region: CSVAVDYGYTF. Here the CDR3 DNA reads TGCAGCGTTGCCGTGGACTATGGCTACACCTTC.

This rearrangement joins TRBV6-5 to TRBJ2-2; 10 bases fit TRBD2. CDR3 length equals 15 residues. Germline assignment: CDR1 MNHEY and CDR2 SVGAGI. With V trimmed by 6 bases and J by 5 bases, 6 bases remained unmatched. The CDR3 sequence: CASRATSGATGELFF. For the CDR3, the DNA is TGTGCCAGCAGGGCTACTAGCGGGGCTACCGGGGAGCTGTTTTTT.

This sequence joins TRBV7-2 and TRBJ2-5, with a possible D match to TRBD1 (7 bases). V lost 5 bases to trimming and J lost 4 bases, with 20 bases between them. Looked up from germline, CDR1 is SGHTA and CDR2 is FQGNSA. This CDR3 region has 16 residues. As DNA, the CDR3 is TGTGCCAGCAGCCCGGGACAGTTGGGGGGATTAGAGACCCAGTACTTC. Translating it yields CASSPGQLGGLETQYF. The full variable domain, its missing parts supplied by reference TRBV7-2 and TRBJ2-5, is GAGVSQSPSNKVTEKGKDVELRCDPISGHTALYWYRQSLGQGLEFLIYFQGNSAPDKSGLPSDRFSAERTGGSVSTLTIQRTQQEDSAVYLCASSPGQLGGLETQYFGPGTRLLVL.

CDR3 in DNA: TGTGCCAGCAGTGAAAGGCAGGGGGCCCCCGAAGCTTTCTTT. Translating gives CASSERQGAPEAFF. The chain has TRBV6-1 and TRBJ1-1; TRBD1 agrees at 8 bases. Germline V CDR1 and CDR2: MNHNS, SASEGT. V lost 2 bases and J lost 8; bases outside the gene matches: 7. This CDR3 contains 14 residues.

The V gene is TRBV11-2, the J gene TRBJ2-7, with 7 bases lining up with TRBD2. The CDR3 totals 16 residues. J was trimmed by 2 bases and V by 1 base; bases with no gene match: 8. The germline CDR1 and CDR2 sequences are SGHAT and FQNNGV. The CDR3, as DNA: TGTGCCAGCAGCTTAGGGGACCTAGCGGAGACCTACGAGCAGTACTTC. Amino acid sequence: CASSLGDLAETYEQYF.

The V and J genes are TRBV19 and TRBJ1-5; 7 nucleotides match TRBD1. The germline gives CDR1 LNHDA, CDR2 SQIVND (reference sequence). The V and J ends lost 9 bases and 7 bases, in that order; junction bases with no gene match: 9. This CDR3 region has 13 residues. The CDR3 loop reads CASRQGERQPQHF. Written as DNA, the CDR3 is TGTGCCAGCCGGCAGGGGGAAAGGCAGCCCCAGCATTTT.

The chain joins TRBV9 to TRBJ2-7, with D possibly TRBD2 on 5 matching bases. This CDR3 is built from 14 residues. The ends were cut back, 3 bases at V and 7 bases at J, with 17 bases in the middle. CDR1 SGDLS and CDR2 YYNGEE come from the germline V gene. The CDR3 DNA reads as TGTGCCAGCAGCGAAACGAGGGTACCCGGGGAGCAGTACTTC. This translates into CASSETRVPGEQYF.

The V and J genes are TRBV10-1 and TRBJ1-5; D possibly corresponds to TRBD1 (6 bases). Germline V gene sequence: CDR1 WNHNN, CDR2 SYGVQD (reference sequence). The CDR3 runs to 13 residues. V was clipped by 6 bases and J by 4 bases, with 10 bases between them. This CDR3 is CASSQGPNQPQHF. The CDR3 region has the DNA TGCGCCAGCAGCCAGGGGCCAAATCAGCCCCAGCATTTT.

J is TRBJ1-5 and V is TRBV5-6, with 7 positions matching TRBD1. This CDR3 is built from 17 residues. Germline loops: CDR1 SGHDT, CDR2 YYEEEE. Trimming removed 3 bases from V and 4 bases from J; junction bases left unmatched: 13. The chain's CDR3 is CASSSYRQGGRNQPQHF. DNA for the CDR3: TGTGCCAGCAGCTCCTATAGACAGGGAGGGCGAAATCAGCCCCAGCATTTT.

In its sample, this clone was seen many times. The CDR3 reads CASRAGTGSRYGYTF. In DNA form, the CDR3 reads TGTGCCAGCAGGGCCGGGACAGGGTCGAGGTATGGCTACACCTTC. The chain has TRBV2 and TRBJ1-2, with TRBD1 matching over 9 bases. Unmatched junction bases numbered 10, after V lost 6 bases and J lost 5 bases. The CDR3 has 15 residues. Germline lookup yields CDR1 SNHLY and CDR2 FYNNEI.

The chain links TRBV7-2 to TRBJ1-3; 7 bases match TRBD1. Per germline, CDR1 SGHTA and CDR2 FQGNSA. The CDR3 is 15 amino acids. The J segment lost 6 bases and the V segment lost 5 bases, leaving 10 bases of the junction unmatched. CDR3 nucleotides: TGTGCCAGCAGCCCTAGCCCTGGACAGGAAAACACCATATATTTT. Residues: CASSPSPGQENTIYF.

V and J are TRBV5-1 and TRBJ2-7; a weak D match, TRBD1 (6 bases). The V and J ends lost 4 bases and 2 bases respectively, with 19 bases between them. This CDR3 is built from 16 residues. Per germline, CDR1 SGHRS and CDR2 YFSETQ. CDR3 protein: CASSLTPPGVTYEQYF. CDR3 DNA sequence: TGCGCCAGCAGCCTCACCCCCCCAGGGGTAACCTACGAGCAGTACTTC.

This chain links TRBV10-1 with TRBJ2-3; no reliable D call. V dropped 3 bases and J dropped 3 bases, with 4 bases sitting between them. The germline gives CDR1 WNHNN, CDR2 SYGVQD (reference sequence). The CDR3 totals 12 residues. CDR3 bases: TGCGCCAGCAGTGACAGTACAGATACGCAGTATTTT. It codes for CASSDSTDTQYF.

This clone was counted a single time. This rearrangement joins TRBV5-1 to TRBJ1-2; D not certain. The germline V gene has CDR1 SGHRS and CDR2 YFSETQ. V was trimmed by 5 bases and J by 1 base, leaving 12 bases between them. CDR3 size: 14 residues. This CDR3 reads CASRVIGNNYGYTF. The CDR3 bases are TGCGCCAGCAGGGTCATCGGGAATAACTATGGCTACACCTTC.

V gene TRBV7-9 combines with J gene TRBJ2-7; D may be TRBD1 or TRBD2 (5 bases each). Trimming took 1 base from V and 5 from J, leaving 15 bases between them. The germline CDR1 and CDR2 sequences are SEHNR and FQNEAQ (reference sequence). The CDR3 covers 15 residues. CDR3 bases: TGTGCCAGCAGCTTAGTTGGGACCGATGGGGACGAGCAGTACTTC. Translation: CASSLVGTDGDEQYF.

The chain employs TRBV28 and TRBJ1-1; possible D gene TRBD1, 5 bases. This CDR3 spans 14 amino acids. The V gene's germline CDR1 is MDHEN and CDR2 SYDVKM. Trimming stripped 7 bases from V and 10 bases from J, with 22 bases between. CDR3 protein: CASNRSGPLLGAFF. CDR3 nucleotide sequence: TGTGCCAGCAACCGGTCAGGGCCCCTTTTGGGAGCTTTCTTT.

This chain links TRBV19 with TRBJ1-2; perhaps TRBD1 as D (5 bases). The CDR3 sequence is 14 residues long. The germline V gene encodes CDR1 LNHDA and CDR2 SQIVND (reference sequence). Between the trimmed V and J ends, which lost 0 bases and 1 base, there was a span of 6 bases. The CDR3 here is CASSIERGNYGYTF. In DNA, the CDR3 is TGTGCCAGTAGTATAGAAAGGGGTAACTATGGCTACACCTTC.

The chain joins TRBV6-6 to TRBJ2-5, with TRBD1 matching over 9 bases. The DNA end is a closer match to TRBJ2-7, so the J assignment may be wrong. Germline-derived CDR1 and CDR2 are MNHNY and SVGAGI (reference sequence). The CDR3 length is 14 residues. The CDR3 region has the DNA TGTGCCAGCAGTTACTCGACAGGGGGCTACGAGCAGTACTTC. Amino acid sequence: CASSYSTGGYEQYF.